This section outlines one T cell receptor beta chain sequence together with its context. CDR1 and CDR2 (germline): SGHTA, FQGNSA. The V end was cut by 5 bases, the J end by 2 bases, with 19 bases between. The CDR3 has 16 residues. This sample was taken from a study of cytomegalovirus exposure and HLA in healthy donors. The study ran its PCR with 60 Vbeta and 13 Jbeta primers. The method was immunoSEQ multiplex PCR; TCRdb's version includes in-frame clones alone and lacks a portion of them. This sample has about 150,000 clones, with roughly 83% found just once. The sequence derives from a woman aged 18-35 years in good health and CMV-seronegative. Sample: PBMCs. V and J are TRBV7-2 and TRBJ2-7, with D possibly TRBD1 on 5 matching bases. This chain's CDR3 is CASSPPRQGSAYEQYF. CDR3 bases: TGTGCCAGCAGCCCACCCAGGCAGGGATCAGCCTACGAGCAGTACTTC.